This record concerns one T cell receptor (beta chain) sequence. The repertoire was sequenced with immunoSEQ multiplex PCR; TCRdb's copy has only in-frame clones and lacks some. This sample yields 150,000 to 200,000 clones, of which roughly 89% are seen a single time; 9.5% to 15% belongs to the top ten. These data originate in a study of control samples from healthy donors and cancer patients. The CDR3 contains 16 residues. CDR1 LNHNV and CDR2 YYDKDF come from the germline V gene (reference sequence). After removal of 1 base from V and 2 bases from J, the junction contained 8 bases not matched to a gene.

The V call is TRBV15, the J call TRBJ2-7; TRBD2 aligns across 7 bases. The origin of this receptor is a man aged 30 to 39 in good health. The specimen sequenced was blood. CDR3 loop: CATSRVAGGGAYEQYF. The DNA of the CDR3 is TGTGCCACCAGCAGAGTAGCGGGTGGGGGGGCCTACGAGCAGTACTTC. Variable domain in full (rest from reference TRBV15 and TRBJ2-7): DAMVIQNPRYQVTQFGKPVTLSCSQTLNHNVMYWYQQKSSQAPKLLFHYYDKDFNNEADTPDNFQSRRPNTSFCFLDIRSPGLGDTAMYLCATSRVAGGGAYEQYFGPGTRLTVT.